The present entry profiles one TCR beta chain with its context. What it recognizes is unknown. These data belong to a study of shared clonotypes between healthy human individuals. Study background: CD8 memory received one plate per donor, CD8 naive two, CD4 memory three and CD4 naive three.

A split of CD4+ cells into CD45RA+ naive and CD45RA-negative memory subsets was performed. Trimming left V 2 bases short and J 4 bases short, with 9 bases between. The CDR3 extends over 14 amino acids. Germline-derived CDR1 and CDR2 are MDHEN and SYDVKM. Study-wide results and limits: Among several donors, approximately 4.6% of naive CD4 clonotypes were found in common. All-four-donor shared clonotypes had higher generation probabilities than non-shared clonotypes did.

Method: immunoSEQ multiplex PCR; TCRdb's copy keeps in-frame clones and lacks some. Seen here are approximately 700,000 clones, 55% to 85% observed once, and the top ten hold under 2%. The receptor was derived from a woman aged 25 to 39 in good health. Source material: memory CD4+ T cells sorted from blood. Subset here: CD45RA-negative fraction. The J gene is TRBJ1-5, the V gene TRBV28; TRBD1 might be the D (6 bases). The DNA for the CDR3 is TGTGCCAGCAGTTTAGTGACAGGAAATCAGCCCCAGCATTTT. This sequence encodes CASSLVTGNQPQHF. The whole variable domain, filled in from reference TRBV28 and TRBJ1-5, reads DVKVTQSSRYLVKRTGEKVFLECVQDMDHENMFWYRQDPGLGLRLIYFSYDVKMKEKGDIPEGYSVSREKKERFSLILESASTNQTSMYLCASSLVTGNQPQHFGDGTRLSIL.